These 24 T cell receptor beta chains share one sample of origin, sequenced in a study (dated by TCRdb to about 2015). The protocol used for the library was 5' RACE. The sample was run on an Illumina MiSeq. TCRdb cleaned the public reads at Q25 with fastp, built clones with MiXCR and kept in-frame beta chains. All rows with the same CDR3 protein become a single entry with the most common DNA and genes. This sample lists tens of thousands of distinct CDR3 sequences; around a quarter were detected once. The top ten clonotypes cover 2.1% of the sample. Material for sequencing was naive CD4+ T cells sorted from blood. The intended sense of this specimen's cell subset or site label: naive CD4+ T cells, CD4+CD45RA+CD25-. Receptors originate from a female donor with breast cancer.

The chain joins TRBV7-2 to TRBJ2-5; weak D call: TRBD2 (6 bases). Germline V gives CDR1 SGHTA, CDR2 FQGNSA. V was trimmed by 0 bases and J by 5 bases, leaving 13 bases between them. CDR3 length: 15 residues. The CDR3 spells CASSLAGREAETQYF. DNA of the CDR3: TGTGCCAGCAGCTTAGCTGGCAGGGAGGCTGAGACCCAGTACTTC.

About this clonotype itself: A much larger clone sits a single nucleotide away, making a read error possible. The CDR3 does not end in the conserved phenylalanine or tryptophan, so this is likely a read error. The chain has TRBV5-1 and TRBJ2-7, with TRBD1 matching 7 bases. The CDR3 consists of 15 residues. The germline V gene encodes CDR1 SGHRS and CDR2 YFSETQ. Trimming cost V 5 bases and J 2 bases; bases outside gene matches: 10. CDR3 coding DNA: TGCGCCAGCAGGGCCGGGACAGAAAATCCCTACGAGCAGTACTCC. Residues: CASRAGTENPYEQYS.

The chain employs TRBV5-4 and TRBJ2-2; D is uncertain. Trimming removed 0 bases at V and 7 bases at J, with 4 bases between. Looked up from germline, CDR1 is SGHNT and CDR2 is YYREEE (reference sequence). The CDR3 sequence is 12 residues long. The DNA for the CDR3 is TGTGCCAGCAGCTTGGTCCTCGGGGAGCTGTTTTTT. It specifies CASSLVLGELFF.

This clonotype has at least ten counts. CDR3 nucleotides: TGTGCCACCCTCAACAGGGGCAACTACGAGCAGTACTTC. Protein sequence: CATLNRGNYEQYF. This chain joins TRBV6-2 or TRBV6-3 and TRBJ2-7; 7 bases line up with TRBD1. CDR3 size: 13 residues. Germline values: CDR1 MNHEY, CDR2 SVGEGT. J gave up 3 bases and V 10 bases, and 9 bases lay outside the gene matches.

The J gene is TRBJ2-3, the V gene TRBV5-1; 9 positions match TRBD2. J lost 0 bases, V lost 4 bases, and 3 bases had no gene match. Per the germline V gene, CDR1 is SGHRS and CDR2 is YFSETQ. The CDR3 spans 15 residues. The CDR3 DNA reads as TGCGCCAGCAGCCCTAGCGGGGCGAGCACAGATACGCAGTATTTT. Translated, it gives CASSPSGASTDTQYF.

This clonotype has a handful of counts. The V gene is TRBV10-3, the J gene TRBJ1-2, with D perhaps TRBD1 (5 bases). V lost 10 bases, J lost 8 bases, and 14 bases lay in between. In germline, CDR1 is ENHRY, CDR2 SYGVKD. This CDR3 has 11 amino acids. The CDR3, as DNA: TGTGCCAGCTGGGGGGACGGGGGCTACACCTTC. Protein: CASWGDGGYTF.

The V call is TRBV15, the J call TRBJ2-5; the D is unclear. The CDR3 covers 11 residues. V was cut by 0 bases and J by 5 bases, with 1 base left in between. Per germline, CDR1 LNHNV and CDR2 YYDKDF (reference sequence). The CDR3 loop is CATSREETQYF. The DNA for the CDR3 is TGTGCCACCAGCAGAGAGGAGACCCAGTACTTC.

This clonotype was found a few times. V gene TRBV20-1 combines with J gene TRBJ2-5; possible D gene TRBD2, 5 bases. Between the trimmed V and J ends, which lost 0 bases and 5 bases, there was a span of 16 bases. Germline loops: CDR1 DFQATT, CDR2 SNEGSKA (reference sequence). This CDR3 comprises 15 residues. CDR3 residues: CSAREKDPRGETQYF. The CDR3 region has the DNA TGCAGTGCTAGAGAGAAGGATCCCCGAGGGGAGACCCAGTACTTC.

The chain couples TRBV4-1 to TRBJ2-7; TRBD1 aligns across 7 bases. V was clipped by 6 bases and J by 7 bases; unmatched bases: 21. This CDR3 has 17 amino acids. The V gene's germline CDR1 is MGHRA and CDR2 YSYEKL. The CDR3: CASRRAPTGPPLEEQYF. Here the CDR3 DNA reads TGCGCCAGCAGGAGGGCCCCGACAGGGCCGCCTTTGGAGGAGCAGTACTTC.

This clonotype was seen a handful of times. V gene TRBV7-9 combines with J gene TRBJ2-5; 9 nucleotides align to TRBD1. This CDR3 spans 15 amino acids. The J segment lost 5 bases and the V segment lost 0 bases, leaving 4 bases of the junction unmatched. Per the germline V gene, CDR1 is SEHNR and CDR2 is FQNEAQ (reference sequence). CDR3 loop: CASSLAGQGSETQYF. In nucleotides, the CDR3 is TGTGCCAGCAGCTTAGCGGGACAGGGCTCGGAGACCCAGTACTTC.

A few counts support this clonotype. The V and J genes are TRBV5-1 and TRBJ1-2, with 8 bases that match TRBD1. The CDR3 runs to 14 residues. The germline V gene encodes CDR1 SGHRS and CDR2 YFSETQ. After removal of 5 bases from V and 6 bases from J, the junction contained 9 bases not matched to a gene. The DNA of the CDR3 is TGCGCCAGCAGGGGACAGGTGGGGGCCAATGGCTACACCTTC. It is translated as CASRGQVGANGYTF.

Turning to this clonotype: At one of its ends the junction is not consistent with the germline gene, which may arise from a read error. This chain connects TRBV7-2 to TRBJ1-1; D call uncertain. The CDR3 sequence is 14 residues long. CDR1 is SGHTA, CDR2 FQGNSA, per germline. The CDR3 DNA is TGTGCCGGCAGCTTCGGATTCATGAACACTGAAGCTTTCTTT. Protein sequence: CAGSFGFMNTEAFF.

This clonotype was recorded a few times. The chain employs TRBV5-1 and TRBJ1-1; D perhaps matches TRBD1 (5 bases). V dropped 4 bases and J dropped 5 bases, with 18 bases sitting between them. Germline V gives CDR1 SGHRS, CDR2 YFSETQ. The CDR3 sequence is 15 residues long. In nucleotides, the CDR3 is TGCGCCAGCAGCCTCCTGGGGGAAGGAGATACTGAAGCTTTCTTT. This encodes CASSLLGEGDTEAFF.

The chain couples TRBV28 to TRBJ2-5; 9 bases agree with TRBD1. V was pared by 1 base and J by 5 bases, with 8 bases of the junction left unmatched. The germline V gene encodes CDR1 MDHEN and CDR2 SYDVKM. The CDR3 spans 16 residues. DNA for the CDR3: TGTGCCAGCAGTTTATCGTCGGGACAGGGTATTGAGACCCAGTACTTC. It translates to CASSLSSGQGIETQYF.

V and J are TRBV10-1 and TRBJ1-1, with D unresolved. The length of the CDR3 is 12 residues. Germline values: CDR1 WNHNN, CDR2 SYGVQD (reference sequence). V was trimmed by 2 bases and J by 8 bases, leaving 9 bases between them. CDR3 protein: CASSEPSREAFF. Written as DNA, the CDR3 is TGCGCCAGCAGTGAGCCGAGTAGGGAAGCTTTCTTT.

V gene TRBV29-1 combines with J gene TRBJ2-6; TRBD1 might be the D (5 bases). Germline CDR1 SQVTM, CDR2 ANQGSEA. The CDR3 contains 17 residues. V was shortened by 6 bases and J by 0 bases, with 18 bases between the two germline ends. CDR3 sequence (DNA): TGCAGCGTAGGTTTACAGGACCGACCCTCTGGGGCCAACGTCCTGACTTTC. As protein: CSVGLQDRPSGANVLTF.

This clonotype was seen more than once but under ten times. The chain is built from TRBV20-1 and TRBJ2-5; 9 bases match TRBD1. The CDR3 has 15 residues. After removal of 1 base from V and 5 bases from J, the junction contained 8 bases not matched to a gene. In germline, CDR1 is DFQATT, CDR2 SNEGSKA (reference sequence). This CDR3 reads CSARVGTGFMETQYF. CDR3 DNA: TGCAGTGCTAGAGTCGGGACAGGGTTCATGGAGACCCAGTACTTC.

This clonotype showed up just a few times. Written as DNA, the CDR3 is TGTGCCAGCAGCTTGGGCGGTGATCAGCCCCAGCATTTT. It codes for CASSLGGDQPQHF. The rearrangement links TRBV7-6 to TRBJ1-5, with D unclear. Deletions cut 3 bases from V and 5 bases from J, with 8 bases between. CDR1 is SGHVS and CDR2 is FNYEAQ in the germline V gene. The CDR3 totals 13 residues.

This chain uses TRBV12-3 or TRBV12-4 with TRBJ1-2, with 7 bases aligning to TRBD1. The CDR3 is 16 residues long. V was pared by 2 bases and J by 5 bases, with 11 bases of the junction left unmatched. CDR3 in amino acids: CASSLSLAGGRYGYTF. The CDR3, as DNA: TGTGCCAGCAGTTTATCCTTGGCAGGGGGTCGGTATGGCTACACCTTC.

The chain joins TRBV5-1 to TRBJ2-7; 10 bases align to TRBD2. After removal of 4 bases from V and 0 bases from J, the junction contained 4 bases not matched to a gene. CDR3 length equals 15 residues. Looked up from germline, CDR1 is SGHRS and CDR2 is YFSETQ. The CDR3 bases are TGCGCCAGCAGCGAACTAGCGGGACTCTCCTACGAGCAGTACTTC. Encoded protein: CASSELAGLSYEQYF. Combining the CDR3 with reference TRBV5-1 and TRBJ2-7 gives the whole variable domain KAGVTQTPRYLIKTRGQQVTLSCSPISGHRSVSWYQQTPGQGLQFLFEYFSETQRNKGNFPGRFSGRQFSNSRSEMNVSTLELGDSALYLCASSELAGLSYEQYFGPGTRLTVT.

The chain links TRBV29-1 to TRBJ2-7, with 8 bases fitting TRBD1. Germline assignment: CDR1 SQVTM and CDR2 ANQGSEA. This CDR3 spans 13 amino acids. Trimming cost V 4 bases and J 2 bases; bases outside gene matches: 4. CDR3 amino acids: CSVGTGTPYEQYF. The CDR3 coding sequence is TGCAGCGTTGGGACAGGGACCCCCTACGAGCAGTACTTC.

This clonotype was detected many times. This rearrangement joins TRBV28 to TRBJ1-6, with no clear D. CDR1 MDHEN and CDR2 SYDVKM come from the germline V gene. V was clipped by 5 bases and J by 7 bases, with 12 bases between them. CDR3 length equals 14 residues. The CDR3: CASSPTGENSPLHF. CDR3 bases: TGTGCCAGCAGTCCCACCGGGGAAAATTCACCCCTCCACTTT.

A word on this clonotype: A much larger clonotype is one base distant, so this may be a read error. V usage is TRBV29-1 and J usage is TRBJ1-3, with D possibly TRBD1 on 6 matching bases. Germline V gene data show CDR1 as SQVTM and CDR2 as ANQGSEA. The CDR3 runs 14 residues. The V end was cut by 4 bases, the J end by 8 bases, with 18 bases between. CDR3 coding DNA: TGCAGCGTTGTTCCGGGGGCGAGAGGAGACACCATATATTTT. Amino acids: CSVVPGARGDTIYF.

This clonotype was found a few times. In DNA form, the CDR3 reads TGTGCCAGCAGCTTGTCGGCAGGGCCCAACTACGAGCAGTACTTC. The encoded protein is CASSLSAGPNYEQYF. This sequence joins TRBV7-9 and TRBJ2-7; perhaps TRBD1 as D (5 bases). V lost 3 bases, J lost 3 bases, and 15 bases lay in between. Germline loops: CDR1 SEHNR, CDR2 FQNEAQ (reference sequence). CDR3 length equals 15 residues.